This entry describes one TCR beta chain. Antigen: not known. V dropped 0 bases and J dropped 3 bases, with 10 bases sitting between them. Germline V gene sequence: CDR1 SGHRS, CDR2 YFSETQ. The CDR3 is made up of 16 amino acids. The naive CD8 subset, CD45RO-negative cells positively selected for CCR7, excluded terminally differentiated effector memory CD45RA+ cells. Donors, healthy HIV-negative adults, lacked recent acute infections or vaccinations. The sample belongs to a study of shared clonotypes between healthy human individuals. General study points: In general, naive subsets displayed greater estimated richness than memory subsets did. Generation of non-shared clonotypes was less probable than generation of clonotypes shared by all four donors.

A deep-level run was used for the assay. The data were produced by immunoSEQ multiplex PCR, yet TCRdb's version contains in-frame clones alone and is incomplete. This table has roughly 650,000 clones, around 96% appearing once. The sequence was obtained from a woman aged 25 to 39 in good health. This rearrangement joins TRBV5-1 to TRBJ2-6; possibly TRBD1 for D (6 bases). What was sequenced was naive CD8+ T cells sorted from blood. The CDR3 region has the DNA TGCGCCAGCAGCTTGGTAAACAGGGTTGGGGCCAACGTCCTGACTTTC. This sequence encodes CASSLVNRVGANVLTF. Full variable domain (remainder filled in from reference TRBV5-1 and TRBJ2-6): KAGVTQTPRYLIKTRGQQVTLSCSPISGHRSVSWYQQTPGQGLQFLFEYFSETQRNKGNFPGRFSGRQFSNSRSEMNVSTLELGDSALYLCASSLVNRVGANVLTFGAGSRLTVL.